This TCR beta chain is drawn from a study of shared clonotypes between healthy human individuals. Findings of the study overall: Clonotype sharing across four donors was observed for 4.5% to 6.5% of naive CD4 clonotypes. Memory subsets generally showed smaller estimated richness than naive subsets did. A limitation of the genetic and exposure-history diversity represented arose from few donors.

The split of CD4+ cells yielded CD45RA+ naive and CD45RA-negative memory subsets. Assay: immunoSEQ multiplex PCR; the TCRdb copy retains only in-frame clones and omits some. The sample yields roughly 2 million clones, approximately 94% seen once. Germline V gene data show CDR1 as MDHEN and CDR2 as SYDVKM. There are 14 residues in the CDR3. V shed 8 bases and J 11 bases; nucleotides not matched to a gene: 12. Turning to this clone: The antigen remains undetermined.

Input material: naive CD4+ T cells sorted from blood. The subset is: CD45RA+ positively selected. This receptor was taken from a man aged 18 to 30 in good health. The genes are TRBV28 and TRBJ1-5, with TRBD1 identical over 10 bases. CDR3 in amino acids: CASRRDRGNMSQHF. In DNA form, the CDR3 reads TGTGCCAGCCGCCGGGACAGGGGCAATATGTCCCAGCATTTT.